This paragraph reports one T cell receptor (beta chain). This sample stems from a study of blood T cell repertoires in COVID-19. The wider study: Researchers got acute and convalescent COVID-19 samples from the United States, Italy and Spain. PBMCs, B-cell-depleted T cells, or T cells were the source of the cDNA or gDNA that made up the material.

In the authors' workflow: Amplification from reference gene primers served as the basis for estimated nucleated cell counts. Method: immunoSEQ multiplex PCR; TCRdb's copy keeps in-frame clones and lacks some. Clonal size and the V and J genes are those of that table, whereas D and trimming came from the DNA. The sample lists roughly 110,000 clones, 85% to 90% occurring once. This CDR3 has 14 amino acids. V was clipped by 6 bases and J by 11 bases; unmatched bases: 7. In germline, CDR1 is LNHDA, CDR2 SQIVND (reference sequence). The chain joins TRBV19 to TRBJ2-1; 13 bases align to TRBD2. The sample comprised peripheral blood. This receptor was identified in a woman aged 50 to 60 with acute or convalescent COVID-19. The DNA for the CDR3 is TGTGCCAGTAGCATCGGACTAGCGGGAGCTAAGCAGTTCTTC. It is translated as CASSIGLAGAKQFF.